This TCR beta chain was profiled in a study of early T cells in non-severe SARS-CoV-2 infection. As for the study in general: Alpha and beta chains were unpaired, from unsorted whole-blood bulk RNA.

The ends were cut back, 0 bases at V and 4 bases at J, with 9 bases in the middle. The CDR3 totals 15 residues. CDR1 and CDR2 from the germline V gene are LGHDT and YNNKEL (reference sequence). This clonotype was observed a few times. The TCR library protocol attached unique molecular identifiers to the individual cDNA molecules. In TCRdb, the 5' RACE reads were re-called with MiXCR into one record per CDR3 protein. In the table there are over 75,000 distinct CDR3 sequences, about 12% of which are singletons. Sequenced sample: whole blood. The receptor was isolated from an adult who was a healthcare worker with PCR-confirmed SARS-CoV-2 infection or an uninfected control (not recorded which). The V and J genes are TRBV3-1 and TRBJ2-2; D gene unclear. The DNA of the CDR3 is TGTGCCAGCAGCCAAGAGGTATTGGTCACCGGGGAGCTGTTTTTT. Its translation is CASSQEVLVTGELFF.